These T cell receptor beta chains were read from a single sample in a study of shared clonotypes between healthy human individuals. Assay: immunoSEQ multiplex PCR; the TCRdb copy retains only in-frame clones and omits some. Of about 2.4 million clones listed, roughly 93% were seen once; the top ten hold about 0.38%. The sample was naive CD4+ T cells from PBMCs. These receptors were taken from a man aged 18 to 29 in good health. Some clones in this sample may be carry-over from other donors' samples. Each CDR3 is given with its conserved first and last residue.

V: TRBV21-1; CDR3: CASRGAYEQYF
V: TRBV28; CDR3: CASSSSQTNTGELFF
V: TRBV4-3; CDR3: CASSQSLPYEQYF
V: TRBV29-1; CDR3: CSVRRISTDTQYF
V: TRBV29-1; CDR3: CSVEGRLTREQYF
V: TRBV4-1; CDR3: CASSQDTGGTTRGNTIYF
V: TRBV5-1; CDR3: CASSLVGPHTDTQYF
V: TRBV4-1; CDR3: CASSQESSGRTYNEQFF
V: TRBV4-3; CDR3: CASSQDFGLARETQYF
V: TRBV18; CDR3: CASSQRDRGYEQYF
V: TRBV7-2; CDR3: CASRADRVTEQYF
V: TRBV9; CDR3: CASSGGARTVDTQYF
V: TRBV5-1; CDR3: CASSSTGDTEAFF